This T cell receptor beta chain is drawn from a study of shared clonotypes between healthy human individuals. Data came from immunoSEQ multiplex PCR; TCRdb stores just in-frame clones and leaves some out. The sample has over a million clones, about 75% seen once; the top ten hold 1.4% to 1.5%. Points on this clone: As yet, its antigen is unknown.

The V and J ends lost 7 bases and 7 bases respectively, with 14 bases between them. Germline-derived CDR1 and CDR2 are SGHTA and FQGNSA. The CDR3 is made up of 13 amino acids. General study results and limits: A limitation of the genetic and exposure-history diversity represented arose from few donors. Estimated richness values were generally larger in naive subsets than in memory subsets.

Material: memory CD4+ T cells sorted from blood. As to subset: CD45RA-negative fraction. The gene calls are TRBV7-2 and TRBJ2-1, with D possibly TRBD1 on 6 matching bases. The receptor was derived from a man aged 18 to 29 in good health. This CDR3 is CASTPFTGNEQFF. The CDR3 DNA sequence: TGTGCCAGCACCCCTTTTACAGGGAATGAGCAGTTCTTC.